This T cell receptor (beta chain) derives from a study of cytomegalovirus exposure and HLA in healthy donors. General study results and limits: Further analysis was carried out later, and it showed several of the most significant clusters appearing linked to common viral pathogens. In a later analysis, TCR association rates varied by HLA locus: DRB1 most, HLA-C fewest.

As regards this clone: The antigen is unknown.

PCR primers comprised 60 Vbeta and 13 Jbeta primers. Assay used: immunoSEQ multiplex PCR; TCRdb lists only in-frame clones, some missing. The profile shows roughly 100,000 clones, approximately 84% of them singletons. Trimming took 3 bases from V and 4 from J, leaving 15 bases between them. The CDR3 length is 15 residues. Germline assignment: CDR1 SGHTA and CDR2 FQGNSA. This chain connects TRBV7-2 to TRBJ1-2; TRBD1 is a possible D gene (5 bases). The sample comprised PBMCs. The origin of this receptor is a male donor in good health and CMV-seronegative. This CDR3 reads CASSLGGTPGYGYTF. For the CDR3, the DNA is TGTGCCAGCAGCTTGGGTGGGACTCCGGGCTATGGCTACACCTTC.